The entry that follows covers one T cell receptor (beta chain) sequence. No antigen is known for it. V shed 7 bases and J shed 7 bases, with 17 bases lying between them. The CDR3 runs 14 residues. The sample comes from a study of blood T cells in healthy people across ages. Using a J-beta primer mix together with a sample-barcoded 5' primer, a second PCR was run for roughly 7 to 11 cycles. A tag from a template-switch adaptor with 12 random nucleotides marked each cDNA molecule. Sequencing of every sample gave 3 million or more CDR3-containing paired-end reads. TCRdb passed the 5' RACE reads through MiXCR, listing each CDR3 protein once. The sample shows some 900,000 distinct CDR3 sequences, around 49% of them seen only once. Study-wide results and limits: Long-lived donors had more naive CD4+ cells and higher diversity than aged donors.

The TCR comes from a man aged 30 to 39 in good health. The sequenced sample was blood. V is TRBV12-3 or TRBV12-4 and J is TRBJ1-5; D possibly corresponds to TRBD1 (6 bases). CDR3 coding DNA: TGTGCCAGCACCCAGGGGTCAGGGGTACAGCCCCAGCATTTT. Its translation is CASTQGSGVQPQHF.